The 28 T cell receptor beta chains in this list originate from one sample, sequenced in a study of blood T cell repertoires in COVID-19. Produced via immunoSEQ multiplex PCR; TCRdb's table is partial and in-frame only. The data hold 95,000 to 150,000 clones, with 70% to 90% observed a single time. The sample consisted of peripheral blood. These receptors were collected from a man aged 55 to 69 with acute or convalescent COVID-19.

V is TRBV3-1 (or the pseudogene TRBV3-2) and J is TRBJ2-7; D gene ambiguous. CDR1 and CDR2 from the germline V gene are LGHDT and YNNKEL (reference sequence). V was shortened by 1 base and J by 8 bases, with 15 bases between the two germline ends. The CDR3 runs to 14 residues. CDR3 DNA: TGTGCCAGCAGCCAAGGGCCCAATGTACGCCAGCAGTACTTC. Its translation: CASSQGPNVRQQYF.

The chain links TRBV7-2 to TRBJ1-6; 8 bases fit TRBD1. Germline loops: CDR1 SGHTA, CDR2 FQGNSA. V dropped 5 bases and J dropped 1; count of bases not matched to a gene: 4. The CDR3 totals 16 residues. CDR3 nucleotides: TGTGCCAGCAGCCAGGACAGGGTGTCCTATAATTCACCCCTCCACTTT. It codes for CASSQDRVSYNSPLHF.

V usage is TRBV4-3 and J usage is TRBJ1-2; D may be TRBD1 (5 bases). Looked up from germline, CDR1 is LGHNA and CDR2 is YSLEER. The CDR3 sequence is 15 residues long. The V end lost 5 bases, the J end lost 7 bases, and 20 bases lay between the germline ends. The CDR3 DNA sequence: TGCGCCAGCAGCACCTCAGGGACCGCCGGGGGTGGCTACACCTTC. It codes for CASSTSGTAGGGYTF.

CDR3 protein: CASSEDGRGNYGYTF. For the CDR3, the DNA is TGTGCCAGCAGTGAAGATGGCAGGGGGAACTATGGCTACACCTTC. The chain couples TRBV2 to TRBJ1-2, with 7 bases lining up with TRBD1. The CDR3 runs to 15 residues. V lost 1 base to trimming and J lost 2 bases; unmatched junction nucleotides: 4. Germline values: CDR1 SNHLY, CDR2 FYNNEI.

V is TRBV7-3 and J is TRBJ1-1, with D perhaps TRBD1 (6 bases). The CDR3 covers 13 residues. Germline V gives CDR1 SGHTA, CDR2 FQGTGA. V lost 5 bases and J 1 base, leaving 8 bases between the germline ends. The CDR3 nucleotides are TGTGCCAGCAGCGAGACAGGGAACACTGAAGCTTTCTTT. Protein: CASSETGNTEAFF.

CDR3 coding DNA: TGTGCCTGGCTGGACAAGTCCTCTGGAAACACCATATATTTT. It specifies CAWLDKSSGNTIYF. J is TRBJ1-3 and V is TRBV30, with a possible D match to TRBD1 (5 bases). The CDR3 runs to 14 residues. V was shortened by 5 bases and J by 0 bases, with 11 bases between the two germline ends. Germline V gene lookup returns CDR1 GTSNPN and CDR2 SVGIG (reference sequence).

This chain uses TRBV29-1 with TRBJ2-1, with 10 bases matching TRBD2. The CDR3 has 14 amino acids. In germline, CDR1 is SQVTM, CDR2 ANQGSEA. J lost 6 bases, V lost 4 bases, and 6 bases had no gene match. The DNA of the CDR3 is TGCAGCGTTGTTCTAGCGGGAGCCGGCAATGAGCAGTTCTTC. Protein sequence: CSVVLAGAGNEQFF.

The chain is built from TRBV7-9 and TRBJ1-4; D may be TRBD1 (5 bases). Trimming left V 5 bases short and J 6 bases short, with 13 bases between. The germline CDR1 and CDR2 sequences are SEHNR and FQNEAQ (reference sequence). The CDR3 sequence is 14 residues long. The CDR3 nucleotides read TGTGCCAGCAGCGTCGGACATTCGGATGAAAAACTGTTTTTT. Protein product: CASSVGHSDEKLFF.

V gene TRBV7-9 combines with J gene TRBJ2-1; weak D call: TRBD2 (5 bases). Between the trimmed V and J ends, which lost 3 bases and 4 bases, there was a span of 19 bases. The CDR3 is made up of 17 amino acids. CDR1 is SEHNR, CDR2 FQNEAQ, per germline (reference sequence). The CDR3 DNA sequence: TGTGCCAGCAGCTTCTCGACGGGGATCGGTAATTACAATGAGCAGTTCTTC. It specifies CASSFSTGIGNYNEQFF.

This chain links TRBV27 with TRBJ2-7, with 7 positions matching TRBD1. The CDR3 contains 19 residues. The V gene's germline CDR1 is MNHEY and CDR2 SMNVEV (reference sequence). J was trimmed by 1 base and V by 6 bases; bases with no gene match: 21. CDR3 coding DNA: TGTGCCAGCAGGAGTGACAGGGATGGAGTCAAAGGGGGTTCCTACGAGCAGTACTTC. This encodes CASRSDRDGVKGGSYEQYF.

The chain links TRBV4-1 to TRBJ1-1, with D tentatively TRBD1 (5 bases). The CDR3 runs 16 residues. Germline V CDR1 and CDR2: MGHRA, YSYEKL. The germline V and J ends were trimmed by 0 bases and 1 base, with 12 bases remaining between them. In nucleotides, the CDR3 is TGCGCCAGCAGCCAAGATCAGGGCGGATCGAACACTGAAGCTTTCTTT. Protein sequence: CASSQDQGGSNTEAFF.

As DNA, the CDR3 is TGTGCCAGCAGTTCCTCGGGACTAGCCTATGAGCAGTTCTTC. Its translation: CASSSSGLAYEQFF. J is TRBJ2-1 and V is TRBV28; 9 nucleotides line up with TRBD2. The J segment lost 8 bases and the V segment lost 4 bases, leaving 6 bases of the junction unmatched. The CDR3 has 14 residues. Germline V gene data show CDR1 as MDHEN and CDR2 as SYDVKM.

V and J are TRBV27 and TRBJ2-2, with D perhaps TRBD2 (5 bases). V lost 0 bases and J lost 8, with 19 bases in between. CDR1 and CDR2 from the germline V gene are MNHEY and SMNVEV (reference sequence). This CDR3 contains 17 residues. CDR3 sequence reads: CASSLSPHSRRTGELFF. The CDR3 DNA follows: TGTGCCAGCAGTTTATCGCCGCACAGCCGAAGGACTGGGGAGCTGTTTTTT.

There are a few counts of this clone. For the CDR3, the DNA is TGTGCCACCAGCAGGTTTACAGGGGACACTGAAGCTTTCTTT. It is translated as CATSRFTGDTEAFF. V is TRBV15 and J is TRBJ1-1; 7 nucleotides align to TRBD1. The germline V gene has CDR1 LNHNV and CDR2 YYDKDF (reference sequence). The length of the CDR3 is 14 residues. V lost 3 bases, J lost 3 bases, and 4 bases stayed unmatched.

The chain links TRBV28 to TRBJ2-7; perhaps TRBD1 as D (6 bases). CDR3 size: 15 residues. Germline CDR1 and CDR2: MDHEN and SYDVKM. Trimming stripped 4 bases from V and 5 bases from J, with 18 bases between. The CDR3 protein is CASSSSGQGGHEQYF. CDR3 bases: TGTGCCAGCAGTTCATCGGGACAAGGTGGACACGAGCAGTACTTC.

V and J are TRBV24-1 and TRBJ2-1; TRBD1 matches 7 bases. After removal of 5 bases from V and 0 bases from J, the junction contained 0 bases not matched to a gene. Germline CDR1 KGHDR, CDR2 SFDVKD. The CDR3 extends over 14 amino acids. The CDR3 bases are TGTGCCACCAGTGGGACAGGCTCCTACAATGAGCAGTTCTTC. It translates to CATSGTGSYNEQFF.

The rearrangement joins TRBV20-1 to TRBJ1-4, with D hard to call. The CDR3 covers 14 residues. The germline CDR1 and CDR2 sequences are DFQATT and SNEGSKA (reference sequence). V was clipped by 3 bases and J by 4 bases, with 12 bases between them. CDR3 nucleotides: TGCAGTGCTAGTCTGGAGAACTATAATGAAAAACTGTTTTTT. Amino acids: CSASLENYNEKLFF.

The chain is built from TRBV6-1 and TRBJ2-7, with 12 positions matching TRBD2. V lost 3 bases to trimming and J lost 4 bases; unmatched junction nucleotides: 4. This CDR3 spans 15 amino acids. Germline assignment: CDR1 MNHNS and CDR2 SASEGT. DNA for the CDR3: TGTGCCAGCAGTGAGACTAGCGGGAGCTTTTACGAGCAGTACTTC. Amino acid sequence: CASSETSGSFYEQYF.

This clone was seen a few times. This rearrangement joins TRBV5-5 to TRBJ2-6; D is ambiguous. Germline CDR1 is SGHKS and CDR2 is YYEKEE (reference sequence). CDR3 length equals 15 residues. The V gene lost 2 bases and the J gene lost 0 bases, with 6 bases spanning the gap. Here the CDR3 DNA reads TGTGCCAGCAGCTTTGTTAACTCTGGGGCCAACGTCCTGACTTTC. This sequence encodes CASSFVNSGANVLTF.

This clone was detected a few times. The CDR3: CASSVSGGGNQPQHF. The CDR3 nucleotides read TGTGCCAGCAGTGTGTCAGGGGGAGGCAATCAGCCCCAGCATTTT. This sequence joins TRBV2 and TRBJ1-5; 7 nucleotides match TRBD1. With V trimmed by 4 bases and J by 2 bases, 5 bases remained unmatched. The CDR3 consists of 15 residues. Looked up from germline, CDR1 is SNHLY and CDR2 is FYNNEI.

This rearrangement joins TRBV27 to TRBJ2-1; 8 bases agree with TRBD2. The germline V gene has CDR1 MNHEY and CDR2 SMNVEV (reference sequence). This CDR3 is built from 12 residues. V was clipped by 6 bases and J by 8 bases; unmatched bases: 3. The chain's CDR3 is CASSPGGDEQFF. In DNA form, the CDR3 reads TGTGCCAGCAGCCCGGGAGGGGATGAGCAGTTCTTC.

The chain joins TRBV27 to TRBJ2-5, with 12 bases that match TRBD2. CDR3 size: 15 residues. The germline V gene encodes CDR1 MNHEY and CDR2 SMNVEV (reference sequence). J gave up 4 bases and V 2 bases, and 2 bases lay outside the gene matches. The CDR3: CASSLLAGGPETQYF. As DNA, the CDR3 is TGTGCCAGCAGTTTACTAGCGGGAGGGCCAGAGACCCAGTACTTC.

This rearrangement joins TRBV3-1 (or the pseudogene TRBV3-2) to TRBJ2-1; D is perhaps TRBD2 (5 bases). V gave up 0 bases and J gave up 4 bases, with 13 bases separating them. Germline V gene lookup returns CDR1 LGHDT and CDR2 YNNKEL (reference sequence). The CDR3 consists of 16 residues. This chain's CDR3 is CASSQDRDTKYNEQFF. CDR3 bases: TGTGCCAGCAGCCAAGACCGGGATACCAAATACAATGAGCAGTTCTTC.

This clone has just a few counts. The CDR3 coding sequence is TGCGCCAGCAGTGAGGGGGGGGCAGGGGAAGCTTTCTTT. Translation gives CASSEGGAGEAFF. The rearrangement links TRBV10-1 to TRBJ1-1; D perhaps matches TRBD1 (6 bases). Germline V gives CDR1 WNHNN, CDR2 SYGVQD (reference sequence). The CDR3 is 13 amino acids. Trimming took 2 bases from V and 8 from J, leaving 12 bases between them.

This clone has just one count. The chain couples TRBV11-2 to TRBJ2-4; no definite D call. The CDR3 totals 12 residues. V lost 5 bases and J 5 bases, leaving 7 bases between the germline ends. Germline lookup yields CDR1 SGHAT and CDR2 FQNNGV. For the CDR3, the DNA is TGTGCCAGCAGCCAAAGCCAAAACATTCAGTACTTC. Protein: CASSQSQNIQYF.

This chain joins TRBV5-1 and TRBJ2-5, with 11 nucleotides matching TRBD2. The CDR3 is made up of 17 amino acids. The germline V gene has CDR1 SGHRS and CDR2 YFSETQ. J gave up 4 bases and V 4 bases, and 12 bases lay outside the gene matches. The CDR3 loop reads CASSPQRSSGRPETQYF. The CDR3 DNA sequence: TGCGCCAGCAGCCCCCAGCGGTCTAGCGGGAGGCCAGAGACCCAGTACTTC. The whole variable domain, filled in from reference TRBV5-1 and TRBJ2-5, reads KAGVTQTPRYLIKTRGQQVTLSCSPISGHRSVSWYQQTPGQGLQFLFEYFSETQRNKGNFPGRFSGRQFSNSRSEMNVSTLELGDSALYLCASSPQRSSGRPETQYFGPGTRLLVL.

This clone was picked up a small number of times. CDR3 DNA sequence: TGTGCCAGTACGTCGGCAGGGGGGCCCCAGCATTTT. Protein product: CASTSAGGPQHF. The V and J genes are TRBV19 and TRBJ1-5; 7 positions match TRBD1. The CDR3 totals 12 residues. V was pared by 7 bases and J by 9 bases, with 6 bases of the junction left unmatched. The V gene's germline CDR1 is LNHDA and CDR2 SQIVND (reference sequence).

The genes are TRBV18 and TRBJ1-1; the match to TRBD1 covers 11 bases. The trim removed 3 bases at V and 3 bases at J, leaving 6 bases unmatched. The CDR3 has 16 residues. Looked up from germline, CDR1 is KGHSH and CDR2 is LQKENI. This CDR3 reads CASSPGTGGFDTEAFF. The DNA for the CDR3 is TGTGCCAGCTCACCCGGGACAGGGGGTTTCGACACTGAAGCTTTCTTT.